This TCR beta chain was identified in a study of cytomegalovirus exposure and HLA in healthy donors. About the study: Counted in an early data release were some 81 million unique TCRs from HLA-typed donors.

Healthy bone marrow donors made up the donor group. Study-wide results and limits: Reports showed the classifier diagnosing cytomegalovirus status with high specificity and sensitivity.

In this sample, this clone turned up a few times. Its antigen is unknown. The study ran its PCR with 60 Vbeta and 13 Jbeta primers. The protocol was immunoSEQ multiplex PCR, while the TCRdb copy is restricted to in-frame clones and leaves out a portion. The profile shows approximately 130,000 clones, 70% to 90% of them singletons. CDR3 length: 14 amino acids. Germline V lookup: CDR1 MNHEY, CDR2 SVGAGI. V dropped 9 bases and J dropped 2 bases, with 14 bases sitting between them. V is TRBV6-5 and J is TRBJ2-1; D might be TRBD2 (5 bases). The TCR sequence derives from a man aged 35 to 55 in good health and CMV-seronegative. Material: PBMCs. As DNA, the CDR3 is TGTGCCAGTGGCCCGAGGGCCCCCTACAATGAGCAGTTCTTC. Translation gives CASGPRAPYNEQFF.